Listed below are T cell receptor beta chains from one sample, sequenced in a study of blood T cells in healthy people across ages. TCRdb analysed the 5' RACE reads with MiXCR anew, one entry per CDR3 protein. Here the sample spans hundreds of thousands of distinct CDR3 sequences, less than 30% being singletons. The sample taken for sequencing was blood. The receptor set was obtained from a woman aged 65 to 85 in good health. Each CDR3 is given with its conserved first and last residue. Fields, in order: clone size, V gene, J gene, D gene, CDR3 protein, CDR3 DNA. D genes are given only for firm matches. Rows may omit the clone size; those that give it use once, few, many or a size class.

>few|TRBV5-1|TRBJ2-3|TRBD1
CASSERQGARSDTQYF
TGCGCCAGCAGCGAAAGACAGGGGGCGCGGTCAGATACGCAGTATTTT
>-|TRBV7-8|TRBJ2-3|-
CASSLGRNIGTDTQYF
TGTGCCAGCAGCTTAGGACGCAATATTGGTACAGATACGCAGTATTTT
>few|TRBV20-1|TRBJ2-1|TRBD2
CSAPRTSSDEQFF
TGCAGTGCTCCTAGGACTAGTAGCGATGAGCAGTTCTTC
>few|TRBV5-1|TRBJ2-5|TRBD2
CASSGLAGGPGLETQYF
TGCGCCAGCTCCGGACTAGCGGGAGGGCCGGGTTTAGAGACCCAGTACTTC
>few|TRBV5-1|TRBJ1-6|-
CASSPQAAAGYNSPLHF
TGCGCCAGCAGCCCACAGGCCGCCGCGGGATATAATTCACCCCTCCACTTT
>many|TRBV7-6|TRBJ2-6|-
CASSLSGTGANVLTF
TGTGCCAGCAGCTTATCCGGGACTGGGGCCAACGTCCTGACTTTC
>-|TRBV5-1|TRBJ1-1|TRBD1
CASSFGTGRTTEAFF
TGCGCCAGCAGCTTCGGGACAGGGAGGACCACTGAAGCTTTCTTT
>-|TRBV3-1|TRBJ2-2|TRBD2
CASSRRTSGRPGTGELFF
TGTGCCAGCAGCCGCCGGACTAGCGGGAGGCCGGGCACCGGGGAGCTGTTTTTT
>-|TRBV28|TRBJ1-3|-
CASSLSGLPSGNTIYF
TGTGCCAGCAGTTTATCGGGACTGCCCTCTGGAAACACCATATATTTT
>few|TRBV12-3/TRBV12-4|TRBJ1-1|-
CASSLFRHAEAFF
TGTGCCAGCAGTTTATTCCGACACGCTGAAGCTTTCTTT
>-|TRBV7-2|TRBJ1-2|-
CASSLDPGVIYGYTF
TGCGCCAGCAGCTTGGATCCAGGGGTAATCTATGGCTACACCTTC
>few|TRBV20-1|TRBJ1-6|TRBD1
CSARATGTEYNPPLHF
TGCAGTGCTAGAGCTACCGGGACAGAATATAATCCACCCCTCCACTTT
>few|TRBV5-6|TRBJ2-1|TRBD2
CASRISGKPYNEQFF
TGTGCCAGCAGAATAAGCGGGAAACCCTACAATGAGCAGTTCTTC
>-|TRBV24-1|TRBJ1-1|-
CATSDLLFWESTEAFF
TGTGCCACCAGTGATTTGCTGTTTTGGGAGTCCACTGAAGCTTTCTTT
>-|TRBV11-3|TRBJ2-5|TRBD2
CASSFEYLAGDEETQYF
TGTGCCAGCAGCTTCGAATATCTAGCGGGAGACGAAGAGACCCAGTACTTC
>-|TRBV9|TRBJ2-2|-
CASSVIPGATGELFF
TGTGCCAGCAGCGTAATCCCGGGGGCCACCGGGGAGCTGTTTTTT
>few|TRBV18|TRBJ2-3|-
CASSPRGVRTDTQYF
TGTGCCAGCTCACCACGGGGTGTACGCACAGATACGCAGTATTTT
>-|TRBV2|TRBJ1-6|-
CASREDSPLHF
TGTGCCAGCAGAGAGGATTCACCCCTCCACTTT
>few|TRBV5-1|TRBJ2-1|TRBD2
CASSLVVAGENEQFF
TGCGCCAGCAGCTTGGTGGTAGCGGGAGAGAATGAGCAGTTCTTC
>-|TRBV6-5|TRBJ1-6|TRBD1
CASRTGGTLRF
TGTGCCAGCAGAACAGGGGGAACCCTCCGCTTT
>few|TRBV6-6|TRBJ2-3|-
CASSPQGPGSNQPQYF
TGTGCCAGCAGTCCACAGGGACCGGGTAGCAATCAGCCCCAGTATTTT
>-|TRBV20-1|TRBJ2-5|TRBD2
CSASGRAGETQYF
TGCAGTGCTAGCGGGAGGGCCGGAGAGACCCAGTACTTC
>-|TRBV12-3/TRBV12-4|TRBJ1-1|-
CASSQWWGDTEAFF
TGTGCCAGCAGTCAATGGTGGGGGGACACTGAAGCTTTCTTT
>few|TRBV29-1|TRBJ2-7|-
CSAATGGYEQYF
TGCAGCGCCGCGACAGGTGGCTACGAGCAGTACTTC
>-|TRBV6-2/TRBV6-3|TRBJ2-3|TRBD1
CASSYILTGGASDTQYF
TGTGCCAGCAGTTACATCCTTACAGGGGGCGCTTCAGATACGCAGTATTTT
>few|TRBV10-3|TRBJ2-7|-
CAITNMDGNYEQYF
TGTGCCATCACCAATATGGACGGTAACTACGAGCAGTACTTC
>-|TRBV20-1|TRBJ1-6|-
CSASLGGNSPLHF
TGCAGTGCTAGTTTAGGGGGAAATTCACCCCTCCACTTT
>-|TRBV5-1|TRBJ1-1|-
CASGPGQRFPNTEAFF
TGCGCCAGCGGACCGGGACAAAGGTTTCCGAACACTGAAGCTTTCTTT
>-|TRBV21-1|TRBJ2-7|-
CASQCRPPGYEQYF
TGTGCCAGCCAATGCAGGCCCCCGGGTTACGAGCAGTACTTC
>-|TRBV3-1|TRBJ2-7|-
CASSQSGLGSYEQYF
TGTGCCAGCAGCCAGTCGGGATTGGGCTCCTACGAGCAGTACTTC
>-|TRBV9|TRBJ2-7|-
CASSVAGGTSSYEQYF
TGTGCCAGCAGCGTAGCGGGCGGGACCAGCTCCTACGAGCAGTACTTC
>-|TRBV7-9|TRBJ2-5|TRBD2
CASSVTGTSDQETQYF
TGTGCCAGCAGCGTTACCGGGACTAGCGACCAAGAGACCCAGTACTTC